This T cell receptor beta chain is from a study of monozygotic twins with inflammatory bowel disease. Findings of the study overall: For IBD patients, clonotypes shared with others were fewer than for healthy twins, especially with disease activity. IBD patients displayed reduced TCRbeta diversity (inverse Simpson) when set against healthy co-twins.

Points on this clonotype: Its target is not known.

Germline V gene sequence: CDR1 SQVTM, CDR2 ANQGSEA. This CDR3 is 15 amino acids long. Each donor supplied about 2.5 ml of blood. The team made cDNA by running eight separate reactions for each sample. TCRdb derives one entry per CDR3 protein from the 5' RACE reads, leaving out DNA. Its clone listing holds roughly 300,000 distinct CDR3 sequences. The J gene is TRBJ2-5, the V gene TRBV29-1; there is no DNA to check the TCRdb D call of TRBD1. The specimen was blood. The sequence derives from a human donor with ulcerative colitis or Crohn's disease, or a healthy co-twin of an affected twin (not recorded which). The CDR3 protein is CSVQTGQGYGETQYF.